Each of the 22 T cell receptor beta chains below was sequenced from the same sample in a study of blood T cell repertoires in COVID-19. The assay was immunoSEQ multiplex PCR, and TCRdb's table has in-frame clones only and misses some. The sample yields 50,000 to 85,000 clones, 82% seen once. The source material was peripheral blood. The receptors stem from a man in his sixties with acute or convalescent COVID-19.

The chain is built from TRBV18 and TRBJ1-3, with D tentatively TRBD1 (5 bases). CDR3 length: 16 amino acids. Germline CDR1 is KGHSH and CDR2 is LQKENI. Trimming left V 4 bases short and J 0 bases short, with 13 bases between. CDR3 residues: CASSQGVGSSGNTIYF. The CDR3 DNA is TGTGCCAGCTCACAAGGGGTTGGTTCCTCTGGAAACACCATATATTTT.

The V and J genes are TRBV10-3 and TRBJ2-5; TRBD2 matches at 11 bases. Trimming removed 2 bases from V and 4 bases from J; junction bases left unmatched: 3. This CDR3 has 15 residues. Germline CDR1 ENHRY, CDR2 SYGVKD. CDR3 bases: TGTGCCATCAGTGAGCCACTAGCGGGGGTAGAGACCCAGTACTTC. Protein product: CAISEPLAGVETQYF.

The chain combines TRBV6-5 with TRBJ1-1; D remains unclear. CDR1 and CDR2 (germline): MNHEY, SVGAGI. This CDR3 spans 15 amino acids. Trimming took off 2 bases at V and 7 bases at J, with 17 bases between the two ends. CDR3 sequence (DNA): TGTGCCAGCAGTTACAACCAAGAATATGGCAGTGAAGCTTTCTTT. Translation gives CASSYNQEYGSEAFF.

V gene TRBV19 combines with J gene TRBJ1-2; 7 nucleotides align to TRBD1. The junction had 13 bases not matched to a gene; V was cut back by 5 bases and J by 7 bases. This CDR3 spans 15 amino acids. CDR1 is LNHDA and CDR2 is SQIVND in the germline V gene (reference sequence). DNA of the CDR3: TGTGCCAGTAGTCCCCCGACAGGGCTGCTGGCTGGCTACACCTTC. It is translated as CASSPPTGLLAGYTF.

The chain couples TRBV7-2 to TRBJ2-2, with D hard to call. Trimming cost V 1 base and J 2 bases, with 8 bases left between them. The CDR3 covers 15 residues. Germline values: CDR1 SGHTA, CDR2 FQGNSA. The CDR3 sequence: CASSLVMANTGELFF. CDR3 DNA: TGTGCCAGCAGCTTAGTTATGGCAAACACCGGGGAGCTGTTTTTT.

The chain is built from TRBV7-2 and TRBJ1-2; 7 positions agree with TRBD1. Per germline, CDR1 SGHTA and CDR2 FQGNSA. Germline trimming cut 5 bases from V and 3 bases from J; bases unmatched to any gene: 15. The CDR3 runs to 17 residues. Here the CDR3 reads CASSPMGPSGGHYGYTF. Here the CDR3 DNA reads TGTGCCAGCAGCCCAATGGGCCCCTCAGGGGGGCACTATGGCTACACCTTC.

The gene calls are TRBV4-3 and TRBJ1-2; D is unresolved. Germline CDR1 is LGHNA and CDR2 is YSLEER. The CDR3 extends over 12 amino acids. V was pared by 5 bases and J by 8 bases, with 12 bases between. CDR3 coding DNA: TGCGCCAGCAGCTCCCGGAGTGGAGGCTACACCTTC. Protein: CASSSRSGGYTF.

This clone was counted a single time. The chain carries TRBV12-3 or TRBV12-4 and TRBJ1-2; no reliable D call. This CDR3 contains 12 residues. V gave up 6 bases and J gave up 0 bases, with 5 bases separating them. This CDR3 is CASSPANYGYTF. The CDR3 region has the DNA TGTGCCAGCAGCCCAGCTAACTATGGCTACACCTTC.

The chain is built from TRBV5-1 and TRBJ1-6; a possible D gene is TRBD1 (5 bases). This CDR3 spans 15 amino acids. Germline-derived CDR1 and CDR2 are SGHRS and YFSETQ. The germline V and J ends were trimmed by 3 bases and 12 bases, with 19 bases remaining between them. In nucleotides, the CDR3 is TGCGCCAGCAGCTCAAGGACGGCACAGGAAGGACCCCTCCACTTT. It specifies CASSSRTAQEGPLHF. Combining the CDR3 with reference TRBV5-1 and TRBJ1-6 gives the whole variable domain KAGVTQTPRYLIKTRGQQVTLSCSPISGHRSVSWYQQTPGQGLQFLFEYFSETQRNKGNFPGRFSGRQFSNSRSEMNVSTLELGDSALYLCASSSRTAQEGPLHFGNGTRLTVT.

This clone was observed a few times. The V and J genes are TRBV6-5 and TRBJ2-3, with D perhaps TRBD2 (7 bases). The germline CDR1 and CDR2 sequences are MNHEY and SVGAGI. The CDR3 has 16 residues. Trimming took off 4 bases at V and 5 bases at J, with 19 bases between the two ends. As DNA, the CDR3 is TGTGCCAGCAGTTCCCGTTCCGGGGGGCGGGTAGATACGCAGTATTTT. As protein: CASSSRSGGRVDTQYF.

The rearrangement uses TRBV19 and TRBJ1-2; D unclear. This CDR3 comprises 14 residues. Germline V gene lookup returns CDR1 LNHDA and CDR2 SQIVND (reference sequence). V lost 1 base, J lost 2 bases, and 8 bases lay in between. Written as DNA, the CDR3 is TGTGCCAGTAGTATAGGCCGGGAGAACTATGGCTACACCTTC. The encoded protein is CASSIGRENYGYTF.

The CDR3 DNA reads TGTGCCAGCAGCCCCTTCCAGGTTCAAGAGACCCAGTACTTC. It yields the protein CASSPFQVQETQYF. The J gene is TRBJ2-5, the V gene TRBV7-6; no firm D call. Trimming stripped 5 bases from V and 2 bases from J, with 12 bases between. The length of the CDR3 is 14 residues. Germline V gene data show CDR1 as SGHVS and CDR2 as FNYEAQ.

This clone was seen a single time. The V and J genes are TRBV19 and TRBJ1-1, with a possible D match to TRBD1 (6 bases). Germline lookup yields CDR1 LNHDA and CDR2 SQIVND (reference sequence). The CDR3 loop spans 14 amino acids. V shed 3 bases and J shed 1 base, with 9 bases lying between them. CDR3 coding DNA: TGTGCCAGTAGTATGGGACATTCGAACACTGAAGCTTTCTTT. Translation: CASSMGHSNTEAFF.

The chain uses TRBV6-2 or TRBV6-3 and TRBJ2-5; 8 positions agree with TRBD2. CDR3 length: 14 amino acids. Trimming at V came to 6 bases and at J to 5 bases, leaving 8 bases not matched to a gene. The germline CDR1 and CDR2 sequences are MNHEY and SVGEGT. CDR3 nucleotide sequence: TGTGCCAGCAGCCCGGGGGGGGCCAGGGAGACCCAGTACTTC. This encodes CASSPGGARETQYF.

This chain joins TRBV3-1 (or the pseudogene TRBV3-2) and TRBJ2-4, with unresolved D. Between the trimmed V and J ends, which lost 11 bases and 9 bases, there was a span of 8 bases. CDR1 and CDR2 from the germline V gene are LGHDT and YNNKEL (reference sequence). The CDR3 loop spans 9 amino acids. DNA for the CDR3: TGTGCCCATCCCCCCATTCAGTACTTC. It translates to CAHPPIQYF.

The rearrangement uses TRBV6-5 and TRBJ1-2, with 9 bases that match TRBD1. With V trimmed by 5 bases and J by 9 bases, 7 bases remained unmatched. The germline CDR1 and CDR2 sequences are MNHEY and SVGAGI. This CDR3 region has 13 residues. The chain's CDR3 is CASSTDRGISYTF. For the CDR3, the DNA is TGTGCCAGCAGTACGGACAGGGGAATAAGCTACACCTTC.

The J gene is TRBJ1-4, the V gene TRBV18; D is perhaps TRBD1 (6 bases). Trimming removed 6 bases at V and 4 bases at J, with 15 bases between. The CDR3 covers 15 residues. Germline V gene lookup returns CDR1 KGHSH and CDR2 LQKENI. In DNA form, the CDR3 reads TGTGCCAGCTCGCTTAAGGGGGACCTTAATGAAAAACTGTTTTTT. It specifies CASSLKGDLNEKLFF.

Only a few counts were recorded for this clone. This rearrangement joins TRBV10-2 to TRBJ2-2; a possible D gene is TRBD2 (6 bases). This CDR3 region has 13 residues. V dropped 7 bases and J dropped 2 bases, with 8 bases sitting between them. Germline V CDR1 and CDR2: WSHSY, SAAADI. The CDR3 sequence: CASKEGNTGELFF. DNA for the CDR3: TGCGCCAGCAAGGAGGGTAACACCGGGGAGCTGTTTTTT.

J is TRBJ2-7 and V is TRBV19; 9 nucleotides agree with TRBD1. V shed 6 bases, J shed 3 bases, and the junction held 6 bases outside the gene matches. Germline V gene data show CDR1 as LNHDA and CDR2 as SQIVND (reference sequence). The CDR3 loop spans 14 amino acids. The CDR3 DNA follows: TGTGCCAGTAGGGGACAGGGCACGGGCTACGAGCAGTACTTC. This gives the protein CASRGQGTGYEQYF.

CDR3 sequence reads: CAWDRALNTEAFF. In DNA form, the CDR3 reads TGTGCCTGGGACAGGGCCCTTAACACTGAAGCTTTCTTT. This sequence joins TRBV30 and TRBJ1-1; 7 nucleotides align to TRBD1. The germline V gene has CDR1 GTSNPN and CDR2 SVGIG (reference sequence). The CDR3 contains 13 residues. The V gene end was trimmed by 5 bases and the J gene end by 2 bases; junction bases not matched to a gene: 5.

Written as DNA, the CDR3 is TGCGCCAGCAGCCTACCGACTTATGAGCAGTTCTTC. Its protein is CASSLPTYEQFF. The V gene is TRBV5-1, the J gene TRBJ2-1; D is unresolved. Germline-derived CDR1 and CDR2 are SGHRS and YFSETQ. The CDR3 is 12 amino acids. Between the trimmed V and J ends, which lost 4 bases and 8 bases, there was a span of 10 bases.

J is TRBJ2-1 and V is TRBV7-2; 13 bases fit TRBD2. This CDR3 region has 18 residues. The germline gives CDR1 SGHTA, CDR2 FQGNSA. V lost 8 bases and J lost 0; bases outside the gene matches: 10. CDR3 region: CASLHRGLAGSSYNEQFF. The CDR3 DNA sequence: TGTGCCAGCCTTCACCGGGGACTAGCGGGGAGCTCCTACAATGAGCAGTTCTTC.